A selection of T cell receptor beta chains follows, all from one sample in a study of T cells in Graves' hyperthyroidism and ophthalmopathy. Via MiXCR, TCRdb re-called the multiplex PCR reads, giving one row per CDR3 protein. This sample carries nearly 600,000 distinct CDR3 sequences, more than 13% of them seen once, and the ten largest clones take roughly 7%. Sample: blood. These receptors were collected from a woman under 30 with Graves' ophthalmopathy. The CDR3 runs from the conserved cysteine through the conserved F or W. The D gene is left open where the match is weak. Clone size is shown for a subset of rows, as once, few, many or a class of expanded clone.

>TRBJ2-5|many|-|TRBV5-6|16
CASSLRLAEPRETQYF
TGTGCCAGCAGCTTGCGGCTAGCCGAGCCCAGAGAGACCCAGTACTTC
>TRBJ1-5|many|TRBD1|TRBV7-4|16
CASSVPGTVFYQPQHF
TGTGCCAGCAGCGTCCCCGGGACAGTCTTTTATCAGCCCCAGCATTTT
>TRBJ1-3|once|-|TRBV3-1|17
CASSPQPGAHSGNTIYF
TGTGCCAGCTCACCACAACCAGGGGCCCACTCTGGAAACACCATATATTTT
>TRBJ2-3|many|-|TRBV20-1|14
CSARDRGGTDTQYF
TGCAGTGCTAGAGATCGGGGTGGAACAGATACGCAGTATTTT
>TRBJ2-7|many|TRBD1|TRBV5-1|12
CASSSTGVEQYF
TGCGCCAGCAGCTCCACAGGGGTCGAGCAGTACTTC
>TRBJ2-7|many|-|TRBV7-8|15
CASSIPGGISYEQYF
TGTGCCAGCAGCATTCCGGGCGGGATATCCTACGAGCAGTACTTC
>TRBJ2-1|many|TRBD2|TRBV6-2/TRBV6-3|18
CASSYSSLAGFSYNEQFF
TGTGCCAGCAGTTACTCGTCCCTAGCGGGTTTCTCCTACAATGAGCAGTTCTTC
>TRBJ2-7|many|-|TRBV20-1|15
CSARDWGIVSYEQYF
TGCAGTGCTAGAGATTGGGGGATCGTTAGCTACGAGCAGTACTTC
>TRBJ2-4|-|-|TRBV7-9|12
CASSSIRNIQYF
TGTGCCAGCAGCTCTATCAGAAACATTCAGTACTTC
>TRBJ1-2|many|TRBD1|TRBV6-5|17
CASSYSSGQGANYGYTF
TGTGCCAGCAGTTACTCTTCGGGACAGGGCGCAAACTATGGCTACACCTTC
>TRBJ1-2|many|-|TRBV7-3|13
CASSLRGVNGYTF
TGTGCCAGCAGCTTAAGAGGCGTCAACGGCTACACCTTC
>TRBJ2-1|many|-|TRBV27|14
CASSLRSGGHEQFF
TGTGCCAGCAGTTTACGGTCAGGGGGGCATGAGCAGTTCTTC
>TRBJ2-1|many|TRBD2|TRBV9|18
CASSLRTSGRFSYNEQFF
TGTGCCAGCAGCCTCCGGACTAGCGGACGGTTTTCCTACAATGAGCAGTTCTTC
>TRBJ2-1|many|-|TRBV11-3|14
CASGGDHGGNEQFF
TGTGCCAGCGGCGGGGATCACGGCGGGAATGAGCAGTTCTTC
>TRBJ2-2|many|TRBD2|TRBV5-1|15
CASSFRTSGTGELFF
TGCGCCAGCAGCTTCCGGACTAGCGGGACCGGGGAGCTGTTTTTT
>TRBJ2-1|many|-|TRBV10-3|12
CAIRSEAHEQFF
TGTGCCATCAGATCGGAAGCTCATGAGCAGTTCTTC
>TRBJ1-1|-|-|TRBV20-1|12
CSATEGWARAFF
TGCAGTGCTACCGAGGGGTGGGCTCGGGCTTTCTTT
>TRBJ2-1|many|-|TRBV30|12
CAWSLTGNEQFF
TGTGCCTGGAGTCTGACGGGCAATGAGCAGTTCTTC
>TRBJ1-2|few|-|TRBV6-6|16
CASSYPLQELGYGYTF
TGTGCCAGCAGTTACCCCTTACAGGAGTTAGGCTATGGCTACACCTTC
>TRBJ2-1|many|TRBD2|TRBV24-1|15
CATSDPRTSGNEQFF
TGTGCCACCAGTGATCCACGGACTAGCGGTAATGAGCAGTTCTTC
>TRBJ2-6|-|-|TRBV27|15
CASSLWGAGANVLTF
TGTGCCAGCAGTTTATGGGGGGCTGGGGCCAACGTCCTGACTTTC
>TRBJ1-5|many|-|TRBV4-1|17
CASSQPTGTLSNQPQHF
TGCGCCAGCAGCCAACCTACCGGGACCCTTAGCAATCAGCCCCAGCATTTT
>TRBJ2-1|many|TRBD2|TRBV12-3/TRBV12-4|18
CASSLAVLAGAIYNEQFF
TGTGCCAGCAGTTTAGCGGTTCTAGCGGGAGCAATCTACAATGAGCAGTTCTTC
>TRBJ2-1|few|TRBD2|TRBV28|16
CASSPIGTSGYNEQFF
TGTGCCAGCAGTCCCATAGGGACTAGCGGGTATAATGAGCAGTTCTTC
>TRBJ2-5|-|TRBD1|TRBV25-1|14
CASSYDREVETQYF
TGTGCCAGCAGTTATGACAGGGAAGTAGAGACCCAGTACTTC
>TRBJ2-7|few|-|TRBV18|14
CASSLYRGSPEQYF
TGTGCCAGCTCACTATACCGGGGGTCTCCCGAGCAGTACTTC
>TRBJ2-5|many|-|TRBV7-9|14
CASSLVTGVATQYF
TGTGCCAGCAGCTTAGTCACGGGAGTCGCGACCCAGTACTTC
>TRBJ1-4|many|TRBD1|TRBV28|11
CAIQGNEKLFF
TGTGCCATACAGGGGAATGAAAAACTGTTTTTT
>TRBJ2-5|many|TRBD2|TRBV6-1|15
CASEEGGLAGETQYF
TGTGCCAGCGAAGAGGGGGGACTAGCGGGAGAGACCCAGTACTTC
>TRBJ2-7|many|TRBD1|TRBV3-1|14
CASSPGRGPYEQYF
TGTGCCAGCAGCCCGGGCAGGGGGCCCTACGAGCAGTACTTC
>TRBJ1-5|-|-|TRBV6-1|15
CASSEIGREHQPQHF
TGTGCCAGCAGTGAAATCGGCAGGGAACATCAGCCCCAGCATTTT
>TRBJ1-1|-|-|TRBV7-9|14
CASSLSGARTEAFF
TGTGCCAGCAGCTTATCAGGGGCGCGGACTGAAGCTTTCTTT
>TRBJ2-1|-|TRBD2|TRBV28|17
CASSLFGWREGYNEQFF
TGTGCCAGCAGTTTATTTGGGTGGCGGGAGGGGTACAATGAGCAGTTCTTC
>TRBJ1-2|-|-|TRBV6-5|14
CASSLDSDNYSYTF
TGTGCCAGCAGTTTAGACAGCGATAACTATAGCTACACCTTC
>TRBJ2-7|-|-|TRBV11-3|12
CASSLVLHEQYF
TGTGCCAGCAGCTTAGTCCTCCACGAGCAGTACTTC
>TRBJ1-2|few|-|TRBV14|17
CASSPRGKGPAWYGYTF
TGTGCCAGCAGCCCAAGAGGAAAGGGTCCTGCTTGGTATGGCTACACCTTC
>TRBJ2-5|few|-|TRBV24-1|13
CATSDENRETQYF
TGTGCCACCAGTGATGAGAACCGGGAGACCCAGTACTTC
>TRBJ1-5|many|-|TRBV28|14
CASRLSWGNQPQHF
TGTGCCAGCAGGCTCTCTTGGGGGAATCAGCCCCAGCATTTT
>TRBJ2-2|many|TRBD2|TRBV20-1|16
CSARDMLAGVTGELFF
TGCAGTGCTAGAGATATGCTAGCGGGAGTTACCGGGGAGCTGTTTTTT
>TRBJ2-7|many|-|TRBV7-2|16
CASSLWGAGSSYEQYF
TGTGCCAGCAGCTTATGGGGCGCGGGGAGCTCCTACGAGCAGTACTTC
>TRBJ2-5|many|-|TRBV28|16
CASSSPPQGWQETQYF
TGTGCCAGCAGTTCCCCCCCACAGGGATGGCAAGAGACCCAGTACTTC
>TRBJ1-6|-|TRBD1|TRBV6-1|17
CASIYGTGSSYNSPLHF
TGTGCCAGCATCTACGGGACAGGGAGCTCCTATAATTCACCCCTCCACTTT
>TRBJ1-2|few|-|TRBV9|12
CASSAQGGGYTF
TGTGCCAGCAGCGCCCAGGGTGGGGGCTACACCTTC
>TRBJ2-1|many|TRBD1|TRBV7-3|15
CASSPGTDDYNEQFF
TGTGCCAGCAGCCCCGGGACAGACGATTACAATGAGCAGTTCTTC
>TRBJ1-2|many|TRBD1|TRBV5-1|14
CASSWGQGNYGYTF
TGCGCCAGCAGCTGGGGACAGGGGAACTATGGCTACACCTTC
>TRBJ2-7|many|TRBD2|TRBV20-1|15
CSARDQAGGTYEQYF
TGCAGTGCTAGAGATCAGGCGGGAGGAACCTACGAGCAGTACTTC
>TRBJ2-7|many|-|TRBV20-1|17
CSARSEGALGTGGEQYF
TGCAGTGCTAGATCAGAGGGCGCGTTAGGGACCGGCGGTGAGCAGTACTTC
>TRBJ2-5|many|-|TRBV28|13
CASSTGSGETQYF
TGTGCCAGCAGCACAGGGTCGGGAGAGACCCAGTACTTC
>TRBJ2-3|few|-|TRBV7-9|16
CASSLGGVESTDTQYF
TGTGCCAGCAGCTTGGGGGGAGTAGAAAGCACAGATACGCAGTATTTT
>TRBJ2-5|many|TRBD1|TRBV2|16
CARGSRDRGPQETQYF
TGTGCCAGGGGGTCCCGGGACAGGGGCCCCCAAGAGACCCAGTACTTC
>TRBJ2-5|many|-|TRBV5-1|15
CASQLRGMGQETQYF
TGCGCCAGTCAGCTGCGGGGTATGGGGCAAGAGACCCAGTACTTC
>TRBJ1-5|few|TRBD1|TRBV18|15
CASSKDRAVNQPQHF
TGTGCCAGCTCGAAGGACAGGGCGGTCAATCAGCCCCAGCATTTT
>TRBJ2-7|many|TRBD1|TRBV5-5|16
CASSLTWGQGVYEQYF
TGTGCCAGCAGCCTGACCTGGGGACAGGGGGTTTACGAGCAGTACTTC
>TRBJ2-7|few|TRBD2|TRBV6-1|16
CASSSREGGDTYEQYF
TGTGCCAGCAGTTCCCGGGAGGGAGGGGATACCTACGAGCAGTACTTC
>TRBJ2-7|-|TRBD1|TRBV6-1|14
CATQFPGQGHEQYF
TGTGCCACCCAATTCCCGGGACAGGGTCACGAGCAGTACTTC
>TRBJ2-2|many|-|TRBV20-1|11
CSAINGRELFF
TGCAGTGCTATAAATGGGAGGGAGCTGTTTTTT
>TRBJ2-5|many|-|TRBV6-2/TRBV6-3|15
CASSWGAGDQETQYF
TGTGCCAGCAGTTGGGGTGCGGGCGATCAAGAGACCCAGTACTTC